This is a list of T cell receptor beta chains from one sample in a study of T cell responses to AZD1222 COVID-19 vaccine. This table comes from immunoSEQ multiplex PCR, and its TCRdb copy is limited to in-frame clones, with some not included. The table includes under 150,000 clones, 93% detected once. Sequencing used peripheral blood, obtained on day 0 of AZD1222 vaccination. These receptors were obtained from an adult in good health. Both conserved end residues are part of each CDR3. A D gene is named only where the DNA matches it firmly. Clone size is given for some rows only: seen once, a few or many times, or a class if the clone is expanded.

-	TRBV6-1	TRBJ1-2	-	TGTGCCAGCAGTGAGGAGGGCTACACCTTC	CASSEEGYTF
TRBD1	TRBV5-4	TRBJ1-1	-	TGTGCCAGCACTCCGGGAGGGGGCCGAATAAACACTGAAGCTTTCTTT	CASTPGGGRINTEAFF
TRBD1	TRBV27	TRBJ1-5	once	TGTGCCAGCAGTTTCGGACAGGGGTTCAATCAGCCCCAGCATTTT	CASSFGQGFNQPQHF
-	TRBV6-6	TRBJ2-3	-	TGTGCCAGCAGTTACGACGGGGACACAGATACGCAGTATTTT	CASSYDGDTDTQYF
-	TRBV27	TRBJ1-5	-	TGTGCCAGCAGTTTATGGCAGGGGATTCAGCCCCAGCATTTT	CASSLWQGIQPQHF
TRBD2	TRBV7-9	TRBJ2-5	-	TGTGCCAGCAGCCGTGGGAGGGATCAAGAGACCCAGTACTTC	CASSRGRDQETQYF
-	TRBV13	TRBJ2-7	once	TGTGCCAGCAGCTTAGTGAGCTACGAGCAGTACTTC	CASSLVSYEQYF
-	TRBV19	TRBJ2-7	-	TGTGCCAGTAGTAGGGCAGCGGCCCACGAGCAGTACTTC	CASSRAAAHEQYF
-	TRBV6-4	TRBJ2-7	once	TGTGCCAGTGGGAACGACGAGCAGTACTTC	CASGNDEQYF
-	TRBV25-1	TRBJ2-2	-	TGTGCCAGCAGTGATTCCCTTCCCACCGGGGAGCTGTTTTTT	CASSDSLPTGELFF
TRBD2	TRBV19	TRBJ2-3	-	TGTGCCAGTAGTATCGGGACTAGGGCCCCTGGAACGCAGTATTTT	CASSIGTRAPGTQYF
-	TRBV27	TRBJ1-5	-	TGTGCCAGCAGTTTAACCCCCCCAGGGGCGCAAGGGCAGCCCCAGCATTTT	CASSLTPPGAQGQPQHF
-	TRBV15	TRBJ2-5	-	TGTGCCACCAGCACCCAATTGGGATTCGAGACCCAGTACTTC	CATSTQLGFETQYF
TRBD1	TRBV6-5	TRBJ2-5	-	TGTGCCAGCAGCCGGGACAGGGATGGGACCCAGTACTTC	CASSRDRDGTQYF
-	TRBV6-5	TRBJ2-4	-	TGTGCCAGCAGTTACACTGGTCTTAGCATTCAGTACTTC	CASSYTGLSIQYF
TRBD1	TRBV15	TRBJ1-2	-	TGTGCCACCAGCAGAATAACCGGGACAGGGGACGGCTACACCTTC	CATSRITGTGDGYTF
TRBD1	TRBV6-1	TRBJ2-7	-	TGTGCCAGCAGTGAAGGACAGGGGCTTACCTACGAGCAGTACTTC	CASSEGQGLTYEQYF